One and the same sample provided the 10 T cell receptor beta chains below, sequenced in a study of response to subunit inactivated influenza vaccine. Each CDR3 protein gets one entry after TCRdb re-called the RT-PCR reads with MiXCR. The sample lists about 520,000 distinct CDR3 sequences; roughly 27% were seen once. The specimen comprised CD4+ T cells sorted from PBMCs, sampled 5 to 6 days after vaccination. These receptors all come from a man over 45 who received an inactivated influenza vaccine.

This chain connects TRBV12-3 or TRBV12-4 to TRBJ1-2, with D unresolved. The CDR3 has 13 amino acids. V lost 0 bases and J lost 1, with 3 bases in between. DNA of the CDR3: TGTGCCAGCAGTTTAGCGGATAACTATGGCTACACCTTC. It translates to CASSLADNYGYTF.

This chain joins TRBV4-2 and TRBJ2-3; weak D call: TRBD2 (5 bases). CDR1 LGHNA and CDR2 YNFKEQ come from the germline V gene. V shed 2 bases and J shed 0 bases, with 12 bases lying between them. The CDR3 length is 16 residues. DNA of the CDR3: TGTGCCAGCAGCCAACCCCCGGGGTCCAGCACAGATACGCAGTATTTT. This codes for CASSQPPGSSTDTQYF.

The V call is TRBV6-1, the J call TRBJ2-2; weak D call: TRBD1 (6 bases). CDR1 and CDR2 from the germline V gene are MNHNS and SASEGT. The CDR3 loop spans 15 amino acids. Deletions cut 6 bases from V and 1 base from J, with 12 bases between. The CDR3 loop is CASRGHLKNTGELFF. DNA of the CDR3: TGTGCCAGCAGGGGACACCTGAAGAACACCGGGGAGCTGTTTTTT.

This clonotype occurred a few times. The rearrangement uses TRBV6-2 or TRBV6-3 and TRBJ2-3, with TRBD1 identical over 10 bases. The CDR3 extends over 16 amino acids. V gave up 2 bases and J gave up 2 bases; unmatched junction bases: 4. Per the germline V gene, CDR1 is MNHEY and CDR2 is SVGEGT. The CDR3, as DNA: TGTGCCAGCAGTTACGGGACAGGGGTCCCCACAGATACGCAGTATTTT. Translated, it gives CASSYGTGVPTDTQYF.

This clonotype has a handful of counts. The V and J genes are TRBV20-1 and TRBJ2-3; D may correspond to TRBD1 or TRBD2 (6 bases each). Germline V gives CDR1 DFQATT, CDR2 SNEGSKA (reference sequence). Trimming stripped 3 bases from V and 2 bases from J, with 9 bases between. This CDR3 comprises 13 residues. For the CDR3, the DNA is TGCAGTGCTAGCGGGGGCAACACAGATACGCAGTATTTT. It translates to CSASGGNTDTQYF.

In this sample, this clonotype turned up a few times. The rearrangement uses TRBV11-2 and TRBJ2-1; 8 bases line up with TRBD2. In germline, CDR1 is SGHAT, CDR2 FQNNGV. The CDR3 length is 18 residues. After removal of 4 bases from V and 5 bases from J, the junction contained 16 bases not matched to a gene. The CDR3 nucleotides are TGTGCCAGCAGCTCGAGAGGACTAGCTTTATCGTCGGACAATGAGCAGTTCTTC. Translating it yields CASSSRGLALSSDNEQFF.

The chain recombines TRBV20-1 with TRBJ2-3, with 9 bases lining up with TRBD2. Trimming cost V 3 bases and J 2 bases; bases outside gene matches: 3. Per germline, CDR1 DFQATT and CDR2 SNEGSKA (reference sequence). This CDR3 spans 14 amino acids. The CDR3 sequence is CSARLAGPTDTQYF. The CDR3 DNA sequence: TGCAGTGCTAGGCTAGCGGGACCCACAGATACGCAGTATTTT.

The chain is built from TRBV14 and TRBJ2-5, with D perhaps matching TRBD2 (6 bases). The ends were cut back, 2 bases at V and 7 bases at J, with 14 bases in the middle. There are 14 residues in the CDR3. The germline gives CDR1 SGHDN, CDR2 FVKESK. The CDR3 loop reads CASSQRRGIGTQYF. For the CDR3, the DNA is TGTGCCAGCAGCCAAAGGAGGGGCATAGGGACCCAGTACTTC.

The rearrangement joins TRBV27 to TRBJ2-7; D uncertain. Germline V gene data show CDR1 as MNHEY and CDR2 as SMNVEV (reference sequence). This CDR3 has 14 residues. V lost 0 bases to trimming and J lost 6 bases, with 12 bases between them. CDR3 amino acids: CASSLSNGPGEQYF. Written as DNA, the CDR3 is TGTGCCAGCAGTTTATCGAATGGGCCGGGCGAGCAGTACTTC.

The rearrangement joins TRBV5-1 to TRBJ2-5; TRBD1 agrees at 9 bases. The CDR3 is 15 residues long. Germline CDR1 and CDR2: SGHRS and YFSETQ. V dropped 4 bases and J dropped 5; count of bases not matched to a gene: 9. CDR3 amino acids: CASSAGQGYAETQYF. CDR3 sequence (DNA): TGCGCCAGCAGCGCGGGACAGGGTTATGCGGAGACCCAGTACTTC.